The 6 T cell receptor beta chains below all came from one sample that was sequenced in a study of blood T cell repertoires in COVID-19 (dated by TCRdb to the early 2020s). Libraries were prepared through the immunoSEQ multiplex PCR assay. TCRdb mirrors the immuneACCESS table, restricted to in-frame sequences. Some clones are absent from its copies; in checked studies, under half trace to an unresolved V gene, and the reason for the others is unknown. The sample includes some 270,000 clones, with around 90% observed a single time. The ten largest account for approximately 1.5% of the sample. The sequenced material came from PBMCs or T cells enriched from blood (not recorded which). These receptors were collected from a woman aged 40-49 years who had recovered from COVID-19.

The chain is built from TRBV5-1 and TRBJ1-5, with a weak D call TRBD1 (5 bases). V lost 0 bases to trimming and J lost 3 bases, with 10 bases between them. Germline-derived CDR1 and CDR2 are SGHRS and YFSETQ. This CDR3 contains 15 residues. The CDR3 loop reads CASSLEGLYNQPQHF. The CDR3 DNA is TGCGCCAGCAGCTTGGAGGGGTTGTACAATCAGCCCCAGCATTTT.

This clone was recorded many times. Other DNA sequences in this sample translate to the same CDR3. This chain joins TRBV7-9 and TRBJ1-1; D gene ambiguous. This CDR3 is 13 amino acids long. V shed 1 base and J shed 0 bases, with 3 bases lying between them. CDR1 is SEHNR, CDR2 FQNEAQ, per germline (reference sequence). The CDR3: CASSLDMNTEAFF. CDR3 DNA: TGTGCCAGCAGCTTAGATATGAACACTGAAGCTTTCTTT.

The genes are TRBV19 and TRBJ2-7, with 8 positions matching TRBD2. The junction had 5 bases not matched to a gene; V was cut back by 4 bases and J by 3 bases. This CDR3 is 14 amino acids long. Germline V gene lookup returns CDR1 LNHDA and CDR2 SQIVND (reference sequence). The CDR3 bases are TGTGCCAGTAGTACCGGGGGGGGAGTCTACGAGCAGTACTTC. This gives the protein CASSTGGGVYEQYF.

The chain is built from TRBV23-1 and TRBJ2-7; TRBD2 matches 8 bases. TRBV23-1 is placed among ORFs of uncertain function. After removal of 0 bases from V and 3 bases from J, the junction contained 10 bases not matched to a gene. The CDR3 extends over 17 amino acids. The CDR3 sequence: CASSQSRREGPDYEQYF. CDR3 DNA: TGCGCCAGCAGTCAATCGCGTCGGGAGGGACCAGACTACGAGCAGTACTTC.

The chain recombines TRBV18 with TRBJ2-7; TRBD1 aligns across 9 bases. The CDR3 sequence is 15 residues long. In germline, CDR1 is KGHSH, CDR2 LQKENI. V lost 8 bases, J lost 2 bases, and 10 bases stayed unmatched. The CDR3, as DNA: TGTGCCAGCCGTCAAACCGGGACAGGGACCTACGAGCAGTACTTC. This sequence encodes CASRQTGTGTYEQYF.

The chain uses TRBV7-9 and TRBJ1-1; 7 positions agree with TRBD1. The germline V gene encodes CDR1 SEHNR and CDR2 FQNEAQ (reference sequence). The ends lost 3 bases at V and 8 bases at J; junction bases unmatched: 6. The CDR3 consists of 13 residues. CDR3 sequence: CASSLKQGIEAFF. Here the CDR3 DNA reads TGTGCCAGCAGCTTGAAACAGGGGATCGAAGCTTTCTTT.